The clone carrying this TCR beta chain showed up many times. The source of the sample is a study of T cells after yellow fever vaccination. TCRdb used MiXCR to reprocess the 5' RACE reads, holding one entry per CDR3 protein. The sample has more than 110,000 distinct CDR3 sequences, about 7% seen once; the top ten hold more than 0.6%. The germline CDR1 and CDR2 sequences are MNHEY and SVGEGT. This CDR3 has 13 amino acids. V lost 7 bases, J lost 4 bases, and 13 bases lay in between. The chain joins TRBV6-2 or TRBV6-3 to TRBJ1-2; no clear D. The source is a man in his thirties or forties who received the YFV17D yellow fever vaccine. Sequencing used CD4+ T cells sorted from PBMCs, obtained 10 days after the yellow fever booster vaccination. In nucleotides, the CDR3 is TGTGCCAGCAAACCTACAGCCCCCTATGGCTACACCTTC. Translation: CASKPTAPYGYTF.